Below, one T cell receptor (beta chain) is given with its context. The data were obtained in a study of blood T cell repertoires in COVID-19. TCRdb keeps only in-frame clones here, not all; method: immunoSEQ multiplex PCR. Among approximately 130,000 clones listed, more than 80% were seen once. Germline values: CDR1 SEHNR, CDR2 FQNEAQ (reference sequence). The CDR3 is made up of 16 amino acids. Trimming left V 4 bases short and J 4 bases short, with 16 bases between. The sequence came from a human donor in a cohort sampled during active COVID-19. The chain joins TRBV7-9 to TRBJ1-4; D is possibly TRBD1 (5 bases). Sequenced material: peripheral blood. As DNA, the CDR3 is TGTGCCAGCAGCTCCGACCTGACAGATTATAATGAAAAACTGTTTTTT. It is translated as CASSSDLTDYNEKLFF.